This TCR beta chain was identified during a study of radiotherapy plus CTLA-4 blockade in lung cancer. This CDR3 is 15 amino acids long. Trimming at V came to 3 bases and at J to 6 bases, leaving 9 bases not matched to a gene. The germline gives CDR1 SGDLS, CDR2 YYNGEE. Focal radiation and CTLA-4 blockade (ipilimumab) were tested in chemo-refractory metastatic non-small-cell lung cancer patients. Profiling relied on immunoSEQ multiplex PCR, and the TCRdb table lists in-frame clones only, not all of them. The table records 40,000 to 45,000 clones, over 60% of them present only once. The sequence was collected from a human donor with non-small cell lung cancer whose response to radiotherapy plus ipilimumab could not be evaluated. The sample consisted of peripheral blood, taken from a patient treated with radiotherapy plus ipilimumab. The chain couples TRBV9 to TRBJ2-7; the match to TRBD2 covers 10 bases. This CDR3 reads CASSEAGTSDCEQYF. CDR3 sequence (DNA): TGTGCCAGCAGCGAGGCAGGGACTAGCGATTGCGAGCAGTACTTC.